Presented here are 25 T cell receptor beta chains from one specimen sequenced in a study of shared T cell receptors in the human thymus. Data came from immunoSEQ multiplex PCR; TCRdb stores just in-frame clones and leaves some out. The repertoire includes about 380,000 clones, over 90% of them detected once, and roughly 0.02% sits in the top ten. Sequenced: thymocytes. Source of these receptors: a human donor.

In this sample, this clone turned up once. V is TRBV7-4 and J is TRBJ1-1; maybe TRBD1 (5 bases). There are 16 residues in the CDR3. Germline loops: CDR1 SGHVT, CDR2 SQSDAQ. V lost 1 base and J lost 3, with 15 bases in between. For the CDR3, the DNA is TGTGCCAGCAGCTTAGGGTTGGGCAGGGAGGACACTGAAGCTTTCTTT. It codes for CASSLGLGREDTEAFF.

The chain links TRBV28 to TRBJ2-7; TRBD2 is a possible D gene (6 bases). The CDR3 is 15 amino acids. From germline, CDR1 is MDHEN and CDR2 SYDVKM. Trimming stripped 6 bases from V and 2 bases from J, with 17 bases between. The CDR3 DNA reads as TGTGCCAGCAGAGCTACTAGCAAAGCGACCTACGAGCAGTACTTC. Translation: CASRATSKATYEQYF. The entire variable domain, with the rest obtained from reference TRBV28 and TRBJ2-7, is as follows: DVKVTQSSRYLVKRTGEKVFLECVQDMDHENMFWYRQDPGLGLRLIYFSYDVKMKEKGDIPEGYSVSREKKERFSLILESASTNQTSMYLCASRATSKATYEQYFGPGTRLTVT.

This clone was seen just once. The rearrangement uses TRBV28 and TRBJ1-1, with D tentatively TRBD1 (5 bases). V dropped 2 bases and J dropped 5 bases, with 9 bases sitting between them. CDR3 length: 13 residues. Per the germline V gene, CDR1 is MDHEN and CDR2 is SYDVKM. The CDR3: CASSLRGGTEAFF. In DNA form, the CDR3 reads TGTGCCAGCAGTTTACGGGGGGGGACTGAAGCTTTCTTT.

The CDR3 DNA reads as TGCAGCGCTGTGACAGTGGGGGAGCTGTTTTTT. Translating gives CSAVTVGELFF. The V call is TRBV29-1, the J call TRBJ2-2; D is possibly TRBD1 (5 bases). The germline V gene has CDR1 SQVTM and CDR2 ANQGSEA. The CDR3 covers 11 residues. Trimming stripped 7 bases from V and 8 bases from J, with 11 bases between.

J is TRBJ2-3 and V is TRBV10-2; either TRBD1 or TRBD2 may fit D (5 bases each). V lost 8 bases and J 4 bases, leaving 16 bases between the germline ends. The CDR3 is made up of 14 amino acids. CDR1 and CDR2 from the germline V gene are WSHSY and SAAADI. The CDR3 DNA sequence: TGCGCCAGCGGGGACGGCCGGTCCCCAGATACGCAGTATTTT. Its translation: CASGDGRSPDTQYF.

The CDR3 DNA sequence: TGTGCCAGCAGTGAGGGAGCTACGGGGATAAGGGAGCAGTACTTC. Protein sequence: CASSEGATGIREQYF. V and J are TRBV25-1 and TRBJ2-7, with D possibly being TRBD2 (5 bases). CDR3 length: 15 residues. V lost 3 bases and J 7 bases, leaving 19 bases between the germline ends. The germline gives CDR1 MGHDK, CDR2 SYGVNS.

The J gene is TRBJ2-7, the V gene TRBV7-2; 8 bases agree with TRBD2. Trimming at V came to 5 bases and at J to 8 bases, leaving 11 bases not matched to a gene. This CDR3 is built from 14 residues. Germline V gene data show CDR1 as SGHTA and CDR2 as FQGNSA. Here the CDR3 DNA reads TGTGCCAGCAGCCGAGCAACCGGGAGGGGAAAGCAGTACTTC. Translating it yields CASSRATGRGKQYF. Variable domain in full (rest from reference TRBV7-2 and TRBJ2-7): GAGVSQSPSNKVTEKGKDVELRCDPISGHTALYWYRQSLGQGLEFLIYFQGNSAPDKSGLPSDRFSAERTGGSVSTLTIQRTQQEDSAVYLCASSRATGRGKQYFGPGTRLTVT.

V and J are TRBV28 and TRBJ2-1; 8 nucleotides agree with TRBD2. V gave up 6 bases and J gave up 10 bases; unmatched junction bases: 11. The length of the CDR3 is 14 residues. Germline assignment: CDR1 MDHEN and CDR2 SYDVKM. CDR3 nucleotide sequence: TGTGCCAGCAGACATTTAGCGGGGCTCCGAGAGCAGTTCTTC. It codes for CASRHLAGLREQFF.

CDR3 in amino acids: CASSQGYRNHSQRPYTDTQYF. The CDR3 DNA is TGTGCCAGCAGCCAGGGTTATCGGAATCATAGTCAGCGACCCTACACAGATACGCAGTATTTT. The gene calls are TRBV4-2 and TRBJ2-3; D is unresolved. The V end lost 3 bases, the J end lost 2 bases, and 30 bases lay between the germline ends. Germline-derived CDR1 and CDR2 are LGHNA and YNFKEQ. The CDR3 runs to 21 residues.

This clone was seen a handful of times. The genes are TRBV28 and TRBJ2-4; a weak D match, TRBD2 (5 bases). The V end lost 0 bases, the J end lost 2 bases, and 20 bases lay between the germline ends. Per germline, CDR1 MDHEN and CDR2 SYDVKM. The CDR3 has 19 residues. The CDR3, as DNA: TGTGCCAGCAGTTTATGCCCCGCTAGCAGACGGTCTTCCAAAAACATTCAGTACTTC. This encodes CASSLCPASRRSSKNIQYF.

V gene TRBV5-8 combines with J gene TRBJ2-5; tentative D call: TRBD2 (5 bases). With 0 bases removed from V and 0 bases from J, the gap between germline ends came to 18 bases. The CDR3 totals 18 residues. Germline loops: CDR1 SGHTS, CDR2 YDEGEE. The CDR3 sequence: CASSLAGVRRIYQETQYF. CDR3 coding DNA: TGTGCCAGCAGCTTGGCCGGGGTAAGGCGGATCTACCAAGAGACCCAGTACTTC.

The V gene is TRBV27, the J gene TRBJ2-5; 9 nucleotides match TRBD2. The V segment lost 0 bases and the J segment 5 bases; nucleotides outside the gene matches: 16. Germline CDR1 MNHEY, CDR2 SMNVEV (reference sequence). The CDR3 runs 19 residues. CDR3 loop: CASSLSKRGLAGEWETQYF. The DNA of the CDR3 is TGTGCCAGCAGTTTATCCAAGCGGGGTTTAGCGGGAGAATGGGAGACCCAGTACTTC.

The V and J genes are TRBV11-2 and TRBJ2-6; D assignment may be TRBD1 or TRBD2 (5 bases each). Trimming stripped 1 base from V and 4 bases from J, with 11 bases between. CDR3 length: 16 residues. Germline values: CDR1 SGHAT, CDR2 FQNNGV. CDR3 DNA: TGTGCCAGCAGCTTAGCGGGGCCAGGCGGGGCCAACGTCCTGACTTTC. It encodes CASSLAGPGGANVLTF.

This rearrangement joins TRBV28 to TRBJ1-2; TRBD1 aligns across 7 bases. Germline assignment: CDR1 MDHEN and CDR2 SYDVKM. The CDR3 is 15 amino acids. V gave up 7 bases and J gave up 4 bases; unmatched junction bases: 12. This chain's CDR3 is CASTNARGKSYGYTF. As DNA, the CDR3 is TGTGCCAGCACCAACGCCAGGGGGAAGAGCTATGGCTACACCTTC.

The genes are TRBV7-6 and TRBJ2-5, with D uncertain. CDR1 and CDR2 (germline): SGHVS, FNYEAQ. The length of the CDR3 is 11 residues. Trimming shortened V by 5 bases and J by 7 bases, and 8 bases separated the two germline ends. CDR3 residues: CASSSVGTQYF. CDR3 DNA sequence: TGTGCCAGCAGCAGCGTTGGGACCCAGTACTTC.

This sequence joins TRBV19 and TRBJ2-7, with 10 nucleotides matching TRBD2. The V and J ends lost 6 bases and 2 bases, in that order; junction bases with no gene match: 16. Germline-derived CDR1 and CDR2 are LNHDA and SQIVND (reference sequence). The CDR3 has 18 amino acids. This CDR3 is CASSPPQREGRVPYEQYF. CDR3 nucleotide sequence: TGTGCCAGTAGCCCCCCCCAGCGGGAGGGCCGGGTACCCTACGAGCAGTACTTC.

The chain uses TRBV27 and TRBJ1-2; D may be TRBD1 (5 bases). The CDR3 is 13 residues long. In germline, CDR1 is MNHEY, CDR2 SMNVEV (reference sequence). Between the trimmed V and J ends, which lost 7 bases and 2 bases, there was a span of 11 bases. The CDR3 loop reads CASKAGLNYGYTF. The CDR3 bases are TGTGCCAGCAAGGCAGGGCTAAACTATGGCTACACCTTC.

This CDR3 reads CASNWAGRVGRGGSISSYEQYF. The CDR3 nucleotides are TGTGCCAGCAATTGGGCGGGCAGGGTTGGACGGGGCGGGAGCATCAGTTCCTACGAGCAGTACTTC. The chain carries TRBV2 and TRBJ2-7; 7 positions agree with TRBD2. The V gene end was trimmed by 7 bases and the J gene end by 1 base; junction bases not matched to a gene: 31. The CDR3 loop spans 22 amino acids. Germline lookup yields CDR1 SNHLY and CDR2 FYNNEI.

The chain employs TRBV7-2 and TRBJ1-5, with D possibly matching TRBD1 (5 bases). Trimming shortened V by 5 bases and J by 4 bases, and 21 bases separated the two germline ends. The CDR3 loop spans 17 amino acids. Per germline, CDR1 SGHTA and CDR2 FQGNSA. The CDR3 sequence is CASSPRFRQLPNQPQHF. Here the CDR3 DNA reads TGTGCCAGCAGCCCCCGTTTCCGACAGCTACCTAATCAGCCCCAGCATTTT.

The chain uses TRBV30 and TRBJ1-6; possible D gene TRBD1, 5 bases. CDR3 length equals 16 residues. Per germline, CDR1 GTSNPN and CDR2 SVGIG (reference sequence). V dropped 2 bases and J dropped 5 bases, with 16 bases sitting between them. The CDR3 loop reads CAWSSPTGLNNSPLHF. The CDR3 DNA sequence: TGTGCCTGGAGTTCACCAACGGGACTGAATAATTCACCCCTCCACTTT.

V usage is TRBV12-1 and J usage is TRBJ2-1; TRBD2, as called in the table, went unchecked against the DNA. TRBV12-1 is tagged as a pseudogene. This CDR3 is 16 amino acids long. CDR3 bases: TGTGCCAGCAGCGGTTTAGCGGGAGGCCGTTACAATGAGCAGTTCTTC. This encodes CASSGLAGGRYNEQFF.

This clone was detected once. Here the CDR3 DNA reads TGTGCCAGCAGTTTATATGGCAGTCTCGAAGCTTTCTTT. This sequence encodes CASSLYGSLEAFF. The V and J genes are TRBV27 and TRBJ1-1; no clear D gene. CDR1 is MNHEY, CDR2 SMNVEV, per germline (reference sequence). Trimming cost V 1 base and J 8 bases, with 11 bases left between them. This CDR3 is built from 13 residues.

The CDR3 region has the DNA TGTGCCAGCAGTTTAGTTAATAGCGGGAGGTTCACCGGGGAGCTGTTTTTT. Its protein is CASSLVNSGRFTGELFF. The chain combines TRBV28 with TRBJ2-2; 10 nucleotides align to TRBD2. This CDR3 has 17 residues. Trimming removed 2 bases from V and 4 bases from J; junction bases left unmatched: 7. CDR1 and CDR2 from the germline V gene are MDHEN and SYDVKM.

This chain links TRBV14 with TRBJ2-3; TRBD2 agrees at 11 bases. V was pared by 4 bases and J by 0 bases, with 9 bases of the junction left unmatched. Germline lookup yields CDR1 SGHDN and CDR2 FVKESK. The CDR3 has 18 amino acids. Written as DNA, the CDR3 is TGTGCCAGCAGCCGTCTCAGGGGGACTAGCGGTAGCACAGATACGCAGTATTTT. The encoded protein is CASSRLRGTSGSTDTQYF.

CDR3 in DNA: TGCGCCAGCAGCTTCCCAGGGCTAGAAGAGACCCAGTACTTC. This encodes CASSFPGLEETQYF. The chain has TRBV5-1 and TRBJ2-5; possible D gene TRBD1, 5 bases. The CDR3 loop spans 14 amino acids. Trimming left V 2 bases short and J 3 bases short, with 11 bases between. The germline gives CDR1 SGHRS, CDR2 YFSETQ.